These 22 T cell receptor beta chains share one sample of origin, sequenced in a study of T-cell reconstitution after alpha-beta-depleted transplantation in children. The library targeted TCRbeta and was prepared with unique molecular identifiers. TCRdb used MiXCR to reprocess the PCR reads, holding one entry per CDR3 protein. The repertoire has 250,000 to 300,000 distinct CDR3 sequences, over 9.5% of them found once; the top ten carry over 6%. The source was PBMCs, collected before TCRalphabeta/CD19-depleted stem cell transplant. The source is a boy under two years old with acute myeloid leukemia, due to receive a stem cell transplant.

Comment on this clonotype: Being one base from a much bigger clone, this may be a read error. The chain recombines TRBV7-6 with TRBJ1-1; the D gene is possibly TRBD1 (5 bases). Germline-derived CDR1 and CDR2 are SGHVS and FNYEAQ. The CDR3 runs to 15 residues. V gave up 5 bases and J gave up 1 base, with 14 bases separating them. The CDR3 spells CASSADSLTNTEAFF. DNA of the CDR3: TGTGCCAGCAGCGCCGACAGCCTAACGAACACTGAAGCTTTCTTT.

This clonotype was observed many times. V is TRBV29-1 and J is TRBJ2-5; no clear D. V lost 6 bases to trimming and J lost 5 bases, with 7 bases between them. The CDR3 runs 10 residues. The germline V gene encodes CDR1 SQVTM and CDR2 ANQGSEA. The CDR3 sequence: CSVERETQYF. For the CDR3, the DNA is TGCAGCGTCGAGAGGGAGACCCAGTACTTC.

The rearrangement joins TRBV18 to TRBJ2-7; D is unresolved. CDR1 and CDR2 from the germline V gene are KGHSH and LQKENI. This CDR3 is built from 13 residues. V lost 5 bases and J lost 4, with 12 bases in between. This CDR3 reads CASSNYPLYEQYF. The CDR3 DNA follows: TGTGCCAGCTCAAACTACCCACTATACGAGCAGTACTTC.

This clonotype showed up many times. V and J are TRBV9 and TRBJ2-7; the D gene is possibly TRBD2 (6 bases). The V and J ends lost 1 base and 6 bases respectively, with 14 bases between them. The CDR3 is 14 amino acids. Per the germline V gene, CDR1 is SGDLS and CDR2 is YYNGEE. The CDR3 here is CASSVTGSLCEQYF. In DNA, the CDR3 is TGTGCCAGCAGCGTAACCGGGAGTCTATGCGAGCAGTACTTC.

As regards this clonotype: Since a much larger clone is just one base distant, this may be a read error. The rearrangement joins TRBV5-8 to TRBJ2-3, with D hard to call. Germline V CDR1 and CDR2: SGHTS, YDEGEE. V lost 5 bases, J lost 6 bases, and 10 bases lay in between. The CDR3 loop spans 12 amino acids. The CDR3 coding sequence is TGTGCCAGCAGTTTTCCAGTGGATACGCAGTATTTT. This codes for CASSFPVDTQYF.

This clonotype has more than one count but fewer than ten. The CDR3 nucleotides read TGTGCCAGCAGCTTAGGCCCGGGACCGAAGCAGTTCTTC. Translation: CASSLGPGPKQFF. This chain connects TRBV7-2 to TRBJ2-1; D possibly matches TRBD1 or TRBD2 (5 bases each). Germline V gives CDR1 SGHTA, CDR2 FQGNSA. CDR3 length equals 13 residues. Between the trimmed V and J ends, which lost 1 base and 11 bases, there was a span of 12 bases.

This clonotype was seen many times. The V gene is TRBV12-3 or TRBV12-4, the J gene TRBJ2-7, with TRBD2 matching 13 bases. The ends lost 5 bases at V and 6 bases at J; junction bases unmatched: 4. CDR3 length equals 14 residues. CDR3 protein: CASSRTSGRFEQYF. The CDR3 coding sequence is TGTGCCAGCAGTCGGACTAGCGGGAGATTCGAGCAGTACTTC.

In this sample, this clonotype turned up many times. The CDR3 nucleotides are TGTGCCAGCCACGACACTGGAATATTTCAGCCCCAGCATTTT. Translated: CASHDTGIFQPQHF. The chain combines TRBV6-2 or TRBV6-3 with TRBJ1-5; D not resolved. This CDR3 has 14 amino acids. The germline gives CDR1 MNHEY, CDR2 SVGEGT. V was pared by 8 bases and J by 6 bases, with 17 bases between.

This clonotype came up many times. The gene calls are TRBV7-9 and TRBJ2-5, with TRBD2 matching 9 bases. V was pared by 3 bases and J by 3 bases, with 5 bases of the junction left unmatched. Per the germline V gene, CDR1 is SEHNR and CDR2 is FQNEAQ (reference sequence). The CDR3 spans 15 residues. The CDR3 nucleotides read TGTGCCAGCAGCTTCATGCTAGCGGGGAAAGAGACCCAGTACTTC. Protein product: CASSFMLAGKETQYF.

Comment on this clonotype: A much larger clonotype is one base distant, so this may be a read error. The chain is built from TRBV3-1 and TRBJ2-5, with TRBD2 as a possible D gene (5 bases). In germline, CDR1 is LGHDT, CDR2 YNNKEL (reference sequence). The CDR3 runs to 15 residues. V was cut by 2 bases and J by 0 bases, with 10 bases left in between. CDR3 sequence (DNA): TGTGCCAGCAGCCAACACCCGGGGTACCAAGAGACCCAGTACTTC. Translation: CASSQHPGYQETQYF.

The sample holds many counts of this clonotype. V and J are TRBV20-1 and TRBJ2-1; D may be TRBD2 (7 bases). The CDR3 consists of 14 residues. From germline, CDR1 is DFQATT and CDR2 SNEGSKA (reference sequence). Trimming shortened V by 5 bases and J by 9 bases, and 20 bases separated the two germline ends. As DNA, the CDR3 is TGCAGTGCTCCCGGACTAGGGGGGCAGGTTGAGCAGTTCTTC. It yields the protein CSAPGLGGQVEQFF.

This clonotype showed up many times. This chain joins TRBV5-1 and TRBJ2-5; D remains ambiguous. This CDR3 region has 17 residues. Trimming pared 1 base from V and 4 bases from J, leaving 20 bases between. Germline CDR1 is SGHRS and CDR2 is YFSETQ. CDR3 protein: CASSLTFSKVSGETQYF. CDR3 nucleotides: TGCGCCAGCAGCTTGACCTTCAGCAAGGTTTCCGGAGAGACCCAGTACTTC. Looking up the rest from reference TRBV5-1 and TRBJ2-5 gives the full variable domain: KAGVTQTPRYLIKTRGQQVTLSCSPISGHRSVSWYQQTPGQGLQFLFEYFSETQRNKGNFPGRFSGRQFSNSRSEMNVSTLELGDSALYLCASSLTFSKVSGETQYFGPGTRLLVL.

This clonotype has more than one count but fewer than ten. The genes are TRBV27 and TRBJ2-3; D is uncertain. Trimming shortened V by 4 bases and J by 4 bases, and 12 bases separated the two germline ends. The germline gives CDR1 MNHEY, CDR2 SMNVEV (reference sequence). This CDR3 comprises 14 residues. CDR3 DNA: TGTGCCAGCAGTTCCCGCCTGTTTGCAGATACGCAGTATTTT. Encoded protein: CASSSRLFADTQYF.

The sample holds many counts of this clonotype. The chain has TRBV28 and TRBJ2-7; D is possibly TRBD2 (7 bases). The CDR3 totals 15 residues. Germline CDR1 MDHEN, CDR2 SYDVKM. Trimming removed 0 bases at V and 4 bases at J, with 13 bases between. The CDR3 DNA is TGTGCCAGCAGTTTATGGGGGGGGGCCCGGTACGAGCAGTACTTC. Translated, it gives CASSLWGGARYEQYF.

This clonotype has a count of ten or more. The CDR3 spells CASTPGLASYEQYF. The CDR3 nucleotides are TGTGCCAGCACCCCGGGACTAGCGTCCTACGAGCAGTACTTC. The chain employs TRBV7-2 and TRBJ2-7; 10 nucleotides line up with TRBD2. The CDR3 contains 14 residues. Germline V gene data show CDR1 as SGHTA and CDR2 as FQGNSA. Unmatched junction bases numbered 4, after V lost 7 bases and J lost 1 base.

The V gene is TRBV20-1, the J gene TRBJ2-7, with 10 bases fitting TRBD1. This CDR3 spans 17 amino acids. V was pared by 1 base and J by 2 bases, with 11 bases of the junction left unmatched. Germline V gives CDR1 DFQATT, CDR2 SNEGSKA (reference sequence). Here the CDR3 reads CSARGGTGDTSTYEQYF. The CDR3 nucleotides read TGCAGTGCTAGAGGCGGGACAGGGGATACTAGTACCTACGAGCAGTACTTC.

The J gene is TRBJ2-5, the V gene TRBV28; the match to TRBD2 covers 15 bases. J gave up 5 bases and V 10 bases, and 11 bases lay outside the gene matches. There are 16 residues in the CDR3. CDR1 is MDHEN, CDR2 SYDVKM, per germline. In nucleotides, the CDR3 is TGTGCCACCTGGACTAGCGGGAGGGGGGTAGAGGAGACCCAGTACTTC. It translates to CATWTSGRGVEETQYF. Full variable domain (remainder filled in from reference TRBV28 and TRBJ2-5): DVKVTQSSRYLVKRTGEKVFLECVQDMDHENMFWYRQDPGLGLRLIYFSYDVKMKEKGDIPEGYSVSREKKERFSLILESASTNQTSMYLCATWTSGRGVEETQYFGPGTRLLVL.

Notes on this clonotype: A junction boundary mismatches the germline segment, possibly from a read error. V usage is TRBV7-9 and J usage is TRBJ2-5; D perhaps matches TRBD1 (6 bases). The germline gives CDR1 SEHNR, CDR2 FQNEAQ (reference sequence). This CDR3 has 15 residues. In DNA, the CDR3 is TGTGCCAGCAGCTTAGGTAGCAGGGGCGAAGACACCCAGTACTTC. Residues: CASSLGSRGEDTQYF.

This chain links TRBV5-1 with TRBJ1-2, with 7 bases identical to TRBD1. Germline V gene sequence: CDR1 SGHRS, CDR2 YFSETQ. This CDR3 has 16 residues. The ends lost 0 bases at V and 5 bases at J; junction bases unmatched: 10. The CDR3 bases are TGCGCCAGCAGCTTGGTCGGACAGGCCTTTCGTTATGGCTACACCTTC. Amino acids: CASSLVGQAFRYGYTF.

The sample holds many counts of this clonotype. The chain uses TRBV5-1 and TRBJ2-7, with a tentative D call TRBD2 (6 bases). Germline loops: CDR1 SGHRS, CDR2 YFSETQ. The CDR3 runs to 14 residues. The V and J ends lost 0 bases and 5 bases respectively, with 12 bases between them. The CDR3 spells CASSLVYRGNEQYF. Here the CDR3 DNA reads TGCGCCAGCAGCTTGGTGTACCGGGGGAACGAGCAGTACTTC.

This clonotype was observed a few times. The chain combines TRBV25-1 with TRBJ2-4; D is unresolved. CDR3 length: 15 amino acids. V gave up 5 bases and J gave up 8 bases, with 19 bases separating them. CDR1 is MGHDK, CDR2 SYGVNS, per germline. In nucleotides, the CDR3 is TGTGCCAGCAGTCCATCGAACCGAGTTGGAGACATTCAGTACTTC. Translating it yields CASSPSNRVGDIQYF.

This rearrangement joins TRBV12-3 or TRBV12-4 to TRBJ1-3; D is unresolved. There are 14 residues in the CDR3. Between the trimmed V and J ends, which lost 2 bases and 4 bases, there was a span of 9 bases. CDR3 region: CASSLRTGGNTIYF. The DNA for the CDR3 is TGTGCCAGCAGTTTAAGGACGGGCGGAAACACCATATATTTT.